This T cell receptor beta chain was identified during a study of shared clonotypes between healthy human individuals. Study results and limitations: Generation probabilities were higher for clonotypes shared across all four sorted-subset donors than for unshared ones. Across subsets, estimated richness was generally greater for naive than for memory populations.

Germline CDR1 and CDR2: SGDLS and YYNGEE. Deletions cut 0 bases from V and 7 bases from J, with 8 bases between. The CDR3 is made up of 14 amino acids. Some clones are missing from TCRdb's copy, which holds only in-frame ones; the method was immunoSEQ multiplex PCR. The repertoire holds about 2 million clones, with less than 95% as singletons. Terminally differentiated effector memory CD45RA+ cells were excluded from the naive CD8 cells, which were CD45RO-negative and positively selected for CCR7. Donation came from healthy HIV-negative adults that had no recent acute infections or vaccinations. The donors, all of them Caucasian adults, lived in Nashville, Tennessee. This clone has only a few counts. Its antigen is still unknown. The sample holds other DNA sequences that translate to the same CDR3.

This TCR was sampled from a man aged 18-30 years in good health. This chain joins TRBV9 and TRBJ1-6; D may be TRBD1 (5 bases). Sequencing was carried out using naive CD8+ T cells sorted from blood. The CDR3 DNA is TGTGCCAGCAGCGTAGGTCAGGGAAATTCACCCCTCCACTTT. It codes for CASSVGQGNSPLHF.